The clone carrying this T cell receptor (beta chain) has just a few counts. Genomic DNA, the template, was used for profiling of the TCR beta VDJ and CDR3. TCRdb reprocessed the reads with MiXCR, giving one entry per CDR3 protein. The sample lists more than 150,000 distinct CDR3 sequences, approximately 52% occurring once. This sample is part of a study of CD8+CD57+ T cells in acquired aplastic anemia. The CDR3 has 16 residues. Trimming took 5 bases from V and 4 from J; bases not matched to a gene: 11. Germline V lookup: CDR1 MDHEN, CDR2 SYDVKM. An expansion of CD8+CD57+ cells by flow cytometry had been shown in patients chosen for sequencing.

This clonotype was sampled from a human donor with aplastic anemia. The sequenced material came from sorted CD4+, CD8+, or CD8+CD57+ T cells (not recorded which) from PBMCs. The V gene is TRBV28, the J gene TRBJ1-1; 9 bases fit TRBD1. CDR3 coding DNA: TGTGCCAGCAGTCGTCCCGGGACAGGGACGGGCACTGAAGCTTTCTTT. Translation: CASSRPGTGTGTEAFF.